This T cell receptor beta chain is from a study of OX40 agonist ivuxolimab in advanced cancers. Study background: Patient treatment consisted of intravenous ivuxolimab administration every 2 weeks at 0.01 to 10 mg/kg. The group had a mean age of around 64 years, ranged from about 20 to 80, and was around 86% male. Study conclusions and caveats: Among expanded peripheral T cells, antigen specificity went undetermined.

The germline V and J ends were trimmed by 5 bases and 2 bases, with 7 bases remaining between them. Germline V gene data show CDR1 as SGHNT and CDR2 as YYREEE (reference sequence). The CDR3 runs 13 residues. Generated by immunoSEQ multiplex PCR, the TCRdb table keeps only in-frame clones and is missing some. The sample has about 100,000 clones; over 75% are singletons. As for this clone: Its antigen is not identified.

This sequence was found in an adult with an advanced solid tumor such as melanoma, head and neck, liver or kidney cancer. Sequencing was performed on CD4+ or CD8+ T cells sorted from blood, taken in a trial of the OX40 agonist ivuxolimab. The rearrangement uses TRBV5-4 and TRBJ2-2; a possible D gene is TRBD2 (5 bases). This CDR3 reads CASRGSNTGELFF. As DNA, the CDR3 is TGTGCCAGCAGGGGGAGCAACACCGGGGAGCTGTTTTTT.